This is a list of T cell receptor beta chains from one sample in a study of cytomegalovirus exposure and HLA in healthy donors. Libraries were prepared by immunoSEQ multiplex PCR; TCRdb keeps only in-frame clonotypes and omits some of them. The sample has 150,000 to 200,000 clones, almost 80% seen once. Sequencing used PBMCs. These receptors were collected from a woman in her fifties or sixties in good health and CMV-seropositive. CDR3s include the opening cysteine and the closing phenylalanine or tryptophan.

v_call: TRBV30
j_call: TRBJ1-1
cdr3_aa: CAGGRGNTEAFF

v_call: TRBV5-5
j_call: TRBJ1-2
cdr3_aa: CASSFRGQGARGYTF

v_call: TRBV28
j_call: TRBJ1-1
cdr3_aa: CASSRPGQGARGEKGSDTEAFF

v_call: TRBV6-1
j_call: TRBJ2-2
cdr3_aa: CARGAGTGTGELFF

v_call: TRBV6-5
j_call: TRBJ2-3
cdr3_aa: CASSYSVARVTDTQYF

v_call: TRBV4-3
j_call: TRBJ2-1
cdr3_aa: CASSQDPRLSYNEQFF

v_call: TRBV19
j_call: TRBJ1-2
cdr3_aa: CASSVDRADPPTF

v_call: TRBV6-4
j_call: TRBJ2-5
cdr3_aa: CASLGTSGQIQETQYF

v_call: TRBV13
j_call: TRBJ2-5
cdr3_aa: CASSSRDPGVETQYF

v_call: TRBV4-3
j_call: TRBJ2-3
cdr3_aa: CASSQMTGSSTDTQYF

v_call: TRBV11-3
j_call: TRBJ2-3
cdr3_aa: CASSDGRTDTQYF

v_call: TRBV2
j_call: TRBJ1-5
cdr3_aa: CASSVNRGSNQPQHF

v_call: TRBV29-1
j_call: TRBJ2-1
cdr3_aa: CSVRLAGKDEQFF

v_call: TRBV5-1
j_call: TRBJ2-5
cdr3_aa: CASSSGLAPLETQYF

v_call: TRBV2
j_call: TRBJ2-1
cdr3_aa: CASSGPAASGGLYNEQFF

v_call: TRBV5-4
j_call: TRBJ1-6
cdr3_aa: CASSLVQQTNSPLHF

v_call: TRBV18
j_call: TRBJ1-2
cdr3_aa: CASSEGNGYTF

v_call: TRBV6-1
j_call: TRBJ1-2
cdr3_aa: CASSEQKGARGYTF

v_call: TRBV6-1
j_call: TRBJ2-7
cdr3_aa: CASSEGLAGAGYEQYF

v_call: TRBV6-5
j_call: TRBJ2-5
cdr3_aa: CASSLLGSSAETQYF

v_call: TRBV11-3
j_call: TRBJ2-2
cdr3_aa: CASSADTGELFF

v_call: TRBV6-5
j_call: TRBJ2-3
cdr3_aa: CASSPTGFADTQYF

v_call: TRBV13
j_call: TRBJ1-6
cdr3_aa: CASSSTGAENSPLHF

v_call: TRBV9
j_call: TRBJ2-1
cdr3_aa: CASSDPGQGVNEQFF

v_call: TRBV6-5
j_call: TRBJ1-2
cdr3_aa: CASRNRGGYTF

v_call: TRBV28
j_call: TRBJ1-2
cdr3_aa: CASSFFVQGGQSGGYTF

v_call: TRBV14
j_call: TRBJ2-7
cdr3_aa: CASRRSASYEQYF

v_call: TRBV19
j_call: TRBJ2-2
cdr3_aa: CASSMIQGGELFF

v_call: TRBV2
j_call: TRBJ2-1
cdr3_aa: CASGALEINEKFF

v_call: TRBV30
j_call: TRBJ1-5
cdr3_aa: CAWSSGTGYQPQHF

v_call: TRBV6-1
j_call: TRBJ2-7
cdr3_aa: CASSVDRVVDEQYF

v_call: TRBV18
j_call: TRBJ1-1
cdr3_aa: CASSRTGGSDTEAFF

v_call: TRBV7-2
j_call: TRBJ1-2
cdr3_aa: CASSPRQGRSPNGYTF

v_call: TRBV10-3
j_call: TRBJ1-1
cdr3_aa: CAINGQGAGGAEAFF

v_call: TRBV20-1
j_call: TRBJ1-1
cdr3_aa: CSARKGLQAFF

v_call: TRBV4-1
j_call: TRBJ1-1
cdr3_aa: CASSHRGTEQYTEAFF

v_call: TRBV12-5
j_call: TRBJ2-2
cdr3_aa: CASGKDRSPGELFF

v_call: TRBV9
j_call: TRBJ2-3
cdr3_aa: CASSVATGGGVDTQYF

v_call: TRBV10-2
j_call: TRBJ2-5
cdr3_aa: CASLDTGSQETQYF

v_call: TRBV7-9
j_call: TRBJ2-7
cdr3_aa: CASSARDRASYEQYF

v_call: TRBV6-1
j_call: TRBJ2-4
cdr3_aa: CASSGSGRARNIQYF

v_call: TRBV12-2
j_call: TRBJ2-7
cdr3_aa: CASRSIGVAGWRYEQYF

v_call: TRBV6-5
j_call: TRBJ2-3
cdr3_aa: CASSPPGGTQYF

v_call: TRBV7-9
j_call: TRBJ1-5
cdr3_aa: CASSPISGDLNQPQHF

v_call: TRBV7-2
j_call: TRBJ2-7
cdr3_aa: CASSSLEVQYF

v_call: TRBV5-4
j_call: TRBJ1-4
cdr3_aa: CASSLGQGNEKLFF

v_call: TRBV7-9
j_call: TRBJ2-3
cdr3_aa: CASSQEDRGRFTDTQYF

v_call: TRBV21-1
j_call: TRBJ1-1
cdr3_aa: CASSPTPRTLDTEAFF

v_call: TRBV9
j_call: TRBJ1-5
cdr3_aa: CASSAEGGSNQPQHF

v_call: TRBV5-4
j_call: TRBJ2-3
cdr3_aa: CASTSGTDTQYF

v_call: TRBV27
j_call: TRBJ2-7
cdr3_aa: CATSHRLAGGYEQYF

v_call: TRBV5-8
j_call: TRBJ2-7
cdr3_aa: CASSSEYSYEQYF

v_call: TRBV5-6
j_call: TRBJ1-2
cdr3_aa: CASSFKTYGYTF

v_call: TRBV4-3
j_call: TRBJ1-6
cdr3_aa: CASSQGENSPLHF

v_call: TRBV19
j_call: TRBJ2-7
cdr3_aa: CASSNGQGAHEQYF